These 27 T cell receptor beta chains came from one sample sequenced in a study of blood T cells in healthy people across ages. A second PCR, run for roughly 6 to 11 cycles, used a sample-barcoded 5' primer plus a J-beta primer mix. MiXCR, run by TCRdb on the 5' RACE reads, gives a single entry per CDR3 protein. Counted here are about 1,500,000 distinct CDR3 sequences, about 28% occurring once; the ten biggest clones make up 6.5% to 8.5%. Sequenced input: blood. These receptors were obtained from a woman in her twenties or thirties in good health.

Notes on this clonotype: A read error may produce the germline difference seen at one junction end. The chain links TRBV28 to TRBJ2-1, with a possible D match to TRBD1 (7 bases). Per the germline V gene, CDR1 is MDHEN and CDR2 is SYDVKM. This CDR3 comprises 15 residues. CDR3 in DNA: TGTGCCAACAGTTTAAGGGACAGCGGGCTAAACGAGCAGTTCTTC. This sequence encodes CANSLRDSGLNEQFF.

This clonotype was detected only once. The chain joins TRBV20-1 to TRBJ2-3, with 7 positions matching TRBD2. CDR1 is DFQATT and CDR2 is SNEGSKA in the germline V gene (reference sequence). The CDR3 spans 13 residues. The V segment lost 5 bases and the J segment 3 bases; nucleotides outside the gene matches: 5. In DNA, the CDR3 is TGCAGTGCTCTCACGGGGGGAACAGATACGCAGTATTTT. It is translated as CSALTGGTDTQYF.

This clonotype has a handful of counts. J is TRBJ2-5 and V is TRBV6-2 or TRBV6-3; 10 bases agree with TRBD1. J was trimmed by 5 bases and V by 5 bases; bases with no gene match: 14. The V gene's germline CDR1 is MNHEY and CDR2 SVGEGT. The CDR3 covers 17 residues. CDR3 sequence (DNA): TGTGCCAGCAGTCGATCCGGGACAGGGGCGACCACGGAGACCCAGTACTTC. Protein product: CASSRSGTGATTETQYF.

This clonotype showed up just a few times. This rearrangement joins TRBV29-1 to TRBJ2-1, with TRBD2 as a possible D gene (6 bases). The CDR3 runs to 14 residues. In germline, CDR1 is SQVTM, CDR2 ANQGSEA. V lost 5 bases and J lost 0, with 11 bases in between. The CDR3 loop reads CSVRDSVSYNEQFF. In DNA, the CDR3 is TGCAGCGTTCGGGACTCCGTCTCCTACAATGAGCAGTTCTTC.

This clonotype was seen a handful of times. J is TRBJ1-4 and V is TRBV20-1, with 8 bases matching TRBD1. The junction had 10 bases not matched to a gene; V was cut back by 3 bases and J by 7 bases. CDR3 length: 15 amino acids. Germline V CDR1 and CDR2: DFQATT, SNEGSKA (reference sequence). The DNA of the CDR3 is TGCAGTGCTAGGGGGACGGGACAGGAGGGTGAAAAACTGTTTTTT. Protein: CSARGTGQEGEKLFF.

This clonotype was detected once. The V gene is TRBV11-2, the J gene TRBJ2-1; D gene uncertain. Germline CDR1 SGHAT, CDR2 FQNNGV. The CDR3 runs to 15 residues. Between the trimmed V and J ends, which lost 1 base and 3 bases, there was a span of 10 bases. The CDR3 DNA is TGTGCCAGCAGCTTAGCTGGGATTCACTACAATGAGCAGTTCTTC. This gives the protein CASSLAGIHYNEQFF.

The table lists this clonotype with a few counts. A junction end diverges from the germline sequence, so it may reflect a read error. The chain joins TRBV3-1 to TRBJ1-1; 8 bases align to TRBD1. CDR1 is LGHDT and CDR2 is YNNKEL in the germline V gene (reference sequence). The CDR3 is 13 residues long. CDR3 in amino acids: CASGQGANTEAFF. CDR3 in DNA: TGTGCCAGCGGCCAGGGGGCGAACACTGAAGCTTTCTTT.

The J gene is TRBJ2-7, the V gene TRBV10-3, with D unresolved. The CDR3 extends over 13 amino acids. Germline loops: CDR1 ENHRY, CDR2 SYGVKD. V shed 3 bases and J shed 4 bases, with 10 bases lying between them. The CDR3 DNA is TGTGCCATCAGTGACAATAACCCATACGAGCAGTACTTC. As protein: CAISDNNPYEQYF.

The rearrangement links TRBV15 to TRBJ1-2; 9 positions agree with TRBD1. Germline V lookup: CDR1 LNHNV, CDR2 YYDKDF (reference sequence). This CDR3 has 18 residues. V lost 5 bases, J lost 4 bases, and 17 bases stayed unmatched. CDR3 nucleotides: TGTGCCACCAGCTCCCTGTACGTCCGGGACAGGGTTACCTATGGCTACACCTTC. Amino acid sequence: CATSSLYVRDRVTYGYTF.

This clonotype was seen many times. V is TRBV14 and J is TRBJ2-1, with 10 bases lining up with TRBD1. The CDR3 loop spans 17 amino acids. Germline V lookup: CDR1 SGHDN, CDR2 FVKESK. The V gene end was trimmed by 4 bases and the J gene end by 7 bases; junction bases not matched to a gene: 13. The CDR3 DNA reads as TGTGCCAGCAGCCCGCGTCCCGGGACAGGGGCGTGGAATGAGCAGTTCTTC. Translated, it gives CASSPRPGTGAWNEQFF.

The chain's CDR3 is CAWTGPGANVLTF. The DNA of the CDR3 is TGTGCCTGGACAGGGCCTGGGGCCAACGTCCTGACTTTC. The chain links TRBV30 to TRBJ2-6; tentatively, D is TRBD1 (5 bases). In germline, CDR1 is GTSNPN, CDR2 SVGIG (reference sequence). V lost 4 bases and J lost 2, with 6 bases in between. The CDR3 totals 13 residues.

The chain couples TRBV5-1 to TRBJ2-5; 14 bases fit TRBD2. CDR1 and CDR2 (germline): SGHRS, YFSETQ. After removal of 4 bases from V and 11 bases from J, the junction contained 10 bases not matched to a gene. There are 15 residues in the CDR3. CDR3 in DNA: TGCGCCAGCAGCGGGGGACTAGCGGGGGCCATGGAGCAGTACTTC. Translation gives CASSGGLAGAMEQYF.

The chain joins TRBV11-2 to TRBJ2-3; possibly TRBD2 for D (5 bases). V gave up 7 bases and J gave up 4 bases, with 15 bases separating them. CDR1 and CDR2 from the germline V gene are SGHAT and FQNNGV. The CDR3 has 14 residues. The CDR3 is CASKSPREPDTQYF. CDR3 coding DNA: TGTGCCAGCAAGTCTCCTAGGGAGCCAGATACGCAGTATTTT.

V and J are TRBV20-1 and TRBJ2-1; tentative D call: TRBD1 (6 bases). V lost 6 bases and J 2 bases, leaving 17 bases between the germline ends. Germline V lookup: CDR1 DFQATT, CDR2 SNEGSKA (reference sequence). The CDR3 is 15 residues long. CDR3 loop: CSAEDSRAAYNEQFF. The DNA of the CDR3 is TGCAGTGCCGAGGACAGCCGGGCAGCCTACAATGAGCAGTTCTTC.

In this sample, this clonotype turned up many times. V is TRBV10-3 and J is TRBJ1-1, with D maybe TRBD1 (6 bases). The CDR3 has 13 amino acids. Germline V lookup: CDR1 ENHRY, CDR2 SYGVKD. Deletions cut 7 bases from V and 1 base from J, with 10 bases between. The CDR3 is CAIKVTGNTEAFF. CDR3 nucleotides: TGTGCCATCAAAGTGACAGGGAACACTGAAGCTTTCTTT.

In this sample, this clonotype turned up many times. The CDR3 DNA sequence: TGTGCCAGCAGCCGCACCGGGACGGCCGAGGTCGAGCAGTACTTC. Translating gives CASSRTGTAEVEQYF. The V and J genes are TRBV5-4 and TRBJ2-7; D is perhaps TRBD1 or TRBD2 (5 bases each). There are 15 residues in the CDR3. Trimming shortened V by 4 bases and J by 6 bases, and 20 bases separated the two germline ends. CDR1 and CDR2 from the germline V gene are SGHNT and YYREEE (reference sequence).

The rearrangement links TRBV7-9 to TRBJ1-4, with no clear D. The V and J ends lost 7 bases and 13 bases respectively, with 16 bases between them. CDR3 length: 12 residues. Looked up from germline, CDR1 is SEHNR and CDR2 is FQNEAQ (reference sequence). The CDR3 spells CASTKQDGRLFF. The CDR3 coding sequence is TGTGCCAGCACCAAGCAGGACGGAAGACTGTTTTTT.

This clonotype was recorded a few times. J is TRBJ2-7 and V is TRBV28; TRBD2 aligns across 14 bases. The CDR3 runs to 16 residues. J was trimmed by 4 bases and V by 6 bases; bases with no gene match: 8. From germline, CDR1 is MDHEN and CDR2 SYDVKM. This chain's CDR3 is CASSRLAGGPKYEQYF. DNA for the CDR3: TGTGCCAGCAGCAGACTAGCGGGGGGGCCTAAGTACGAGCAGTACTTC.

This clonotype was counted many times. The chain recombines TRBV5-1 with TRBJ1-2; TRBD1 is a possible D gene (6 bases). V lost 0 bases and J 5 bases, leaving 17 bases between the germline ends. This CDR3 spans 16 amino acids. Germline CDR1 is SGHRS and CDR2 is YFSETQ. CDR3 region: CASSLAGQLGDYGYTF. The CDR3 coding sequence is TGCGCCAGCAGCTTGGCAGGACAGTTGGGGGATTATGGCTACACCTTC.

This clonotype came up many times. The chain is built from TRBV29-1 and TRBJ2-5; D is unclear. Per the germline V gene, CDR1 is SQVTM and CDR2 is ANQGSEA. V gave up 0 bases and J gave up 5 bases, with 10 bases separating them. The CDR3 spans 13 residues. The CDR3 is CSVEELRRETQYF. The DNA for the CDR3 is TGCAGCGTTGAAGAACTCCGAAGGGAGACCCAGTACTTC.

This clonotype has a handful of counts. V gene TRBV5-6 combines with J gene TRBJ2-6; 9 bases are shared with TRBD1. The ends lost 5 bases at V and 4 bases at J; junction bases unmatched: 7. CDR3 length equals 16 residues. The germline V gene has CDR1 SGHDT and CDR2 YYEEEE. The CDR3 is CASSNTGGSGANVLTF. As DNA, the CDR3 is TGTGCCAGCAGTAACACAGGGGGCTCAGGGGCCAACGTCCTGACTTTC.

This clonotype was counted once. This may stem from a read error, because a much larger clone lies one nucleotide away. V gene TRBV9 combines with J gene TRBJ2-5; D is unresolved. The CDR3 extends over 13 amino acids. CDR1 SGDLS and CDR2 YYNGEE come from the germline V gene. The V and J ends lost 3 bases and 11 bases respectively, with 17 bases between them. Written as DNA, the CDR3 is TGTGCCAGCAGCGCCTCACTAATTTCGGCGCAGTACTTC. It encodes CASSASLISAQYF.

The chain employs TRBV5-1 and TRBJ2-3; TRBD2 is a possible D gene (6 bases). Looked up from germline, CDR1 is SGHRS and CDR2 is YFSETQ. V dropped 1 base and J dropped 5 bases, with 14 bases sitting between them. This CDR3 contains 15 residues. In DNA, the CDR3 is TGCGCCAGCAGCTTGCGCGGAACGGAGGGAGATACGCAGTATTTT. Amino acids: CASSLRGTEGDTQYF. The full variable domain, with the rest looked up from reference TRBV5-1 and TRBJ2-3, is KAGVTQTPRYLIKTRGQQVTLSCSPISGHRSVSWYQQTPGQGLQFLFEYFSETQRNKGNFPGRFSGRQFSNSRSEMNVSTLELGDSALYLCASSLRGTEGDTQYFGPGTRLTVL.

The rearrangement joins TRBV29-1 to TRBJ2-1; the match to TRBD1 covers 11 bases. This CDR3 has 15 residues. The junction had 13 bases not matched to a gene; V was cut back by 7 bases and J by 8 bases. The germline V gene has CDR1 SQVTM and CDR2 ANQGSEA. The CDR3 region has the DNA TGCAGCGCCAAAACCGGGACAGGGGGTACAGATGAGCAGTTCTTC. This encodes CSAKTGTGGTDEQFF.

The gene calls are TRBV2 and TRBJ1-5, with D unclear. The V and J ends lost 0 bases and 0 bases respectively, with 9 bases between them. The CDR3 contains 16 residues. CDR1 is SNHLY, CDR2 FYNNEI, per germline. In DNA, the CDR3 is TGTGCCAGCAGTGAAGCAGTCAAGTATAGCAATCAGCCCCAGCATTTT. Protein: CASSEAVKYSNQPQHF.

This clonotype has more than one count but fewer than ten. The chain employs TRBV20-1 and TRBJ1-2, with 8 positions matching TRBD1. With 3 bases clipped from V and 6 bases from J, the junction kept 3 bases outside the gene matches. Per the germline V gene, CDR1 is DFQATT and CDR2 is SNEGSKA (reference sequence). CDR3 length: 12 amino acids. This CDR3 is CSAREGQDGYTF. CDR3 bases: TGCAGTGCTAGGGAGGGACAGGATGGCTACACCTTC.

This clonotype was seen a few times. The chain has TRBV5-6 and TRBJ1-4; D not certain. V was trimmed by 3 bases and J by 3 bases, leaving 9 bases between them. Germline values: CDR1 SGHDT, CDR2 YYEEEE. The CDR3 totals 14 residues. CDR3 bases: TGTGCCAGCAGCTACCTTCTCGCTAATGAAAAACTGTTTTTT. Protein: CASSYLLANEKLFF.